The subject of this entry is one TCR beta chain. J gave up 0 bases and V 5 bases, and 8 bases lay outside the gene matches. Per the germline V gene, CDR1 is SGHTA and CDR2 is FQGNSA. The CDR3 runs 19 residues. Enrollees, about 18 to 89 years old, lived in approximately 25 US areas. This sample was included in a study of blood T cell repertoires in COVID-19. Generated by immunoSEQ multiplex PCR, the TCRdb table keeps only in-frame clones and is missing some. This sample has about 210,000 clones; over 80% occur once, and the top ten carry 10%. This receptor was identified in a man aged 18 to 30 with acute COVID-19. The specimen was PBMCs or T cells enriched from blood (not recorded which). The V gene is TRBV7-2, the J gene TRBJ2-2, with 14 bases lining up with TRBD2. In nucleotides, the CDR3 is TGTGCCAGCAGCCTTGGACTAGCGGGAGGCCCGACGAACACCGGGGAGCTGTTTTTT. The encoded protein is CASSLGLAGGPTNTGELFF.